This T cell receptor (beta chain) was profiled in a study of blood T cells in healthy people across ages. CDR3 length equals 15 residues. Germline V gives CDR1 SGHTA, CDR2 FQGNSA. Trimming removed 5 bases from V and 6 bases from J; junction bases left unmatched: 8. Primers used in a second PCR of roughly 6 to 11 cycles were a sample-barcoded 5' primer and a J-beta primer mix. TCRdb recomputed calls from the 5' RACE reads with MiXCR, one row per CDR3 protein. The table includes about 1.5 million distinct CDR3 sequences, approximately 43% detected once. Comment on this clonotype: The antigen is undetermined.

Study conclusions and caveats: Diversity figures derived from one million T cells were judged to underestimate the true value. TCR beta diversity correlated strongly with naive T cell percentage.

Every donor contributed around 10 milliliters of peripheral blood by blood draw. The clonotype comes from a woman aged 18 to 35 in good health. This chain connects TRBV7-2 to TRBJ2-3; TRBD2 matches 10 bases. Sequenced input: blood. This chain's CDR3 is CASSLSGGFSDTQYF. The CDR3 DNA sequence: TGTGCCAGCAGCCTTAGCGGGGGGTTTTCGGATACGCAGTATTTT.